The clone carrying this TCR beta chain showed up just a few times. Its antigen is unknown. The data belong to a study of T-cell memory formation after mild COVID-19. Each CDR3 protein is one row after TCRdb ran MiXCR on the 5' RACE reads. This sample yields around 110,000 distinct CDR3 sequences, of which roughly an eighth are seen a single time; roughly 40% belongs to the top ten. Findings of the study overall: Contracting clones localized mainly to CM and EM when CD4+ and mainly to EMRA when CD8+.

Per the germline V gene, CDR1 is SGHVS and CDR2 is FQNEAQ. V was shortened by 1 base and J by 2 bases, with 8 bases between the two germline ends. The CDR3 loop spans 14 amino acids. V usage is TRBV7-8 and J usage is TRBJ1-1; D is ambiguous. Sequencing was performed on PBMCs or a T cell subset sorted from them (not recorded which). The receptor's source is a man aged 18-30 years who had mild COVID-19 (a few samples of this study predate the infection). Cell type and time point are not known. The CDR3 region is CASSLVPGNTEAFF. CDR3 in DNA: TGTGCCAGCAGCTTAGTACCGGGCAACACTGAAGCTTTCTTT. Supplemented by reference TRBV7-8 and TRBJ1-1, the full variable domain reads GAGVSQSPRYKVAKRGQDVALRCDPISGHVSLFWYQQALGQGPEFLTYFQNEAQLDKSGLPSDRFFAERPEGSVSTLKIQRTQQEDSAVYLCASSLVPGNTEAFFGQGTRLTVV.